This T cell receptor beta chain was recorded in a study of CD8+ T cells in alopecia areata. Following RNA extraction, reverse transcription yielded cDNA that acted as the sequencing template. The data were produced by immunoSEQ multiplex PCR, yet TCRdb's version contains in-frame clones alone and is incomplete. This table has about 210,000 clones, 50% to 70% appearing once. This clone is a singleton in its sample. Antigen: not known. Indicated treatment: oral pan-JAK inhibitor, 5-10 mg twice daily. Peripheral blood samples and lesional scalp punch biopsies were obtained from alopecia areata patients. Both CD4+ and CD8+ T cells were separated by sorting PBMCs. Trimming removed 4 bases from V and 8 bases from J, with 17 bases in between. Germline V gene sequence: CDR1 SQVTM, CDR2 ANQGSEA. This CDR3 region has 13 residues. Study-wide results and caveats: Normal skin's resident alphabeta T cells are sequenced alongside lesional scalp T cells. The study found higher clonality in lesional than normal scalp, especially in alopecia totalis/universalis.

The chain is built from TRBV29-1 and TRBJ1-2, with D possibly TRBD1 on 5 matching bases. The source material was CD4+ T cells sorted from blood, sampled at week 4, from a patient treated with tofacitinib. The receptor comes from a human donor with alopecia areata. The CDR3 region is CSVGKDSLGGYTF. CDR3 DNA sequence: TGCAGCGTTGGGAAAGACAGTTTAGGCGGCTACACCTTC. Filled out from reference TRBV29-1 and TRBJ1-2, the complete variable domain reads SAVISQKPSRDICQRGTSLTIQCQVDSQVTMMFWYRQQPGQSLTLIATANQGSEATYESGFVIDKFPISRPNLTFSTLTVSNMSPEDSSIYLCSVGKDSLGGYTFGSGTRLTVV.